This T cell receptor beta chain was identified in a study of early T cells in non-severe SARS-CoV-2 infection. Tagging with unique molecular identifiers was applied to individual cDNA molecules. TCRdb processed the 5' RACE reads anew with MiXCR; each CDR3 protein has one entry. Of tens of thousands of distinct CDR3 sequences listed, around 14% are singletons. This clonotype was observed a few times. The CDR3 sequence is 15 residues long. Germline V gene data show CDR1 as LGHNA and CDR2 as YNFKEQ. Trimming removed 1 base from V and 4 bases from J, with 14 bases in between. The source of this sequence is an adult who was a healthcare worker with PCR-confirmed SARS-CoV-2 infection or an uninfected control (not recorded which). The chain recombines TRBV4-2 with TRBJ2-7; D may be TRBD2 (5 bases). The input for sequencing was whole blood, taken at baseline. The CDR3, as DNA: TGTGCCAGCAGCCAAGTGGACGGGAAGGATTACGAGCAGTACTTC. Translated, it gives CASSQVDGKDYEQYF.